This T cell receptor beta chain was recorded in a study of blood T cell repertoires in COVID-19. Study-wide context: Samples taken during acute and convalescent COVID-19 were collected in the United States, Italy and Spain.

Authors' data handling: Cell counts per sample came from amplifying reference gene primers. Sequenced by immunoSEQ multiplex PCR; TCRdb stores in-frame clones only, minus some. The DNA was the basis for D and trimming; V, J and clone size are from that table. This table has 90,000 or so clones, 90% appearing once. The CDR3 is 14 amino acids. J was trimmed by 6 bases and V by 4 bases; bases with no gene match: 7. CDR1 is MNHEY and CDR2 is SVGEGT in the germline V gene. The source of this sequence is a woman aged 80 or over with active or convalescent COVID-19. Material: peripheral blood. The rearrangement uses TRBV6-2 or TRBV6-3 and TRBJ1-2, with TRBD1 matching over 8 bases. This chain's CDR3 is CASSLIQGANGYTF. The CDR3 DNA is TGTGCCAGCAGTTTAATTCAGGGGGCGAATGGCTACACCTTC.